A selection of T cell receptor beta chains follows, all from one sample in a study of blood T cell repertoires in COVID-19. TCRdb keeps only in-frame clones here, not all; method: immunoSEQ multiplex PCR. The sample has about 180,000 clones, roughly 82% seen once. Sequenced input: PBMCs or T cells enriched from blood (not recorded which). The receptors shown here come from a woman in her twenties or thirties who had recovered from COVID-19. CDR3s include the opening cysteine and the closing phenylalanine or tryptophan. A D gene is named only where the DNA matches it firmly. Size is omitted from some rows. Given values are once, few, many or a class for expanded clones.

d_call: TRBD2; clone_size: -; j_call: TRBJ2-2; cdr3_length: 16; v_call: TRBV19; cdr3_nt: TGTGCCAGTAGTATGGGAGGGGCTGTGAACACCGGGGAGCTGTTTTTT; cdr3_aa: CASSMGGAVNTGELFF
d_call: -; clone_size: -; j_call: TRBJ2-5; cdr3_length: 13; v_call: TRBV28; cdr3_nt: TGTGCCAGCAGTTCCCCGGCGGAAGAGACCCAGTACTTC; cdr3_aa: CASSSPAEETQYF
d_call: -; clone_size: -; j_call: TRBJ1-5; cdr3_length: 15; v_call: TRBV14; cdr3_nt: TGTGCCAGCAGCCACAAACAGGAATTGGCTCAGCCCCAGCATTTT; cdr3_aa: CASSHKQELAQPQHF
d_call: TRBD2; clone_size: -; j_call: TRBJ2-1; cdr3_length: 13; v_call: TRBV15; cdr3_nt: TGTGCCACCAGCAGCGGACTAGCCAGTGAGCAGTTCTTC; cdr3_aa: CATSSGLASEQFF
d_call: -; clone_size: once; j_call: TRBJ1-1; cdr3_length: 15; v_call: TRBV7-8; cdr3_nt: TGTGCCAGCAGCCGGAGGACGGGGATGAACACTGAAGCTTTCTTT; cdr3_aa: CASSRRTGMNTEAFF
d_call: TRBD2; clone_size: -; j_call: TRBJ2-5; cdr3_length: 19; v_call: TRBV7-2; cdr3_nt: TGTGCCAGCAGCCCAGAGGGGACTAGCGGGAGGAGGGGCCAAGAGACCCAGTACTTC; cdr3_aa: CASSPEGTSGRRGQETQYF
d_call: -; clone_size: -; j_call: TRBJ2-1; cdr3_length: 13; v_call: TRBV5-4; cdr3_nt: TGTGCCAGCAGCTTCGATCACTGGAGTGAGCAGTTCTTC; cdr3_aa: CASSFDHWSEQFF
d_call: TRBD2; clone_size: -; j_call: TRBJ2-3; cdr3_length: 18; v_call: TRBV4-1; cdr3_nt: TGCGCCAGCAGCCTTGGGACTAGCGGGAGGGCTTTGACAGATACGCAGTATTTT; cdr3_aa: CASSLGTSGRALTDTQYF
d_call: -; clone_size: -; j_call: TRBJ1-6; cdr3_length: 12; v_call: TRBV14; cdr3_nt: TGTGCCAGCAGCGACAGCGATTCACCCCTCCACTTT; cdr3_aa: CASSDSDSPLHF
d_call: -; clone_size: -; j_call: TRBJ2-1; cdr3_length: 15; v_call: TRBV3-1/TRBV3-2; cdr3_nt: TGTGCCAGCAGCCAAGGGGCGGGCCCGGGCAATGAGCAGTTCTTC; cdr3_aa: CASSQGAGPGNEQFF
d_call: TRBD1; clone_size: -; j_call: TRBJ1-1; cdr3_length: 16; v_call: TRBV2; cdr3_nt: TGTGCCAGCAGTGATAGTGAGACGCCCAGGGGGACTGAAGCTTTCTTT; cdr3_aa: CASSDSETPRGTEAFF
d_call: -; clone_size: -; j_call: TRBJ1-5; cdr3_length: 14; v_call: TRBV28; cdr3_nt: TGTGCCAGCAGTTTCCAGACAGGCACCCAGCCCCAGCATTTT; cdr3_aa: CASSFQTGTQPQHF
d_call: -; clone_size: once; j_call: TRBJ2-1; cdr3_length: 18; v_call: TRBV9; cdr3_nt: TGTGCCAGCAGCCTTTCAAGGGGGAGCGGGATCTCCTACAATGAGCAGTTCTTC; cdr3_aa: CASSLSRGSGISYNEQFF
d_call: TRBD1; clone_size: -; j_call: TRBJ1-1; cdr3_length: 15; v_call: TRBV6-5; cdr3_nt: TGTGCCGGCAGTAGATCCGGGACAGGGAACACTGAAGCTTTCTTT; cdr3_aa: CAGSRSGTGNTEAFF
d_call: -; clone_size: -; j_call: TRBJ1-5; cdr3_length: 15; v_call: TRBV7-2; cdr3_nt: TGTGCCAGCAGCTTACTTCCAGGGAGCAATCAGCCCCAGCATTTT; cdr3_aa: CASSLLPGSNQPQHF
d_call: -; clone_size: -; j_call: TRBJ2-2; cdr3_length: 13; v_call: TRBV29-1; cdr3_nt: TGCAGCGCGGGGGGCTGGGACACCGGGGAGCTGTTTTTT; cdr3_aa: CSAGGWDTGELFF
d_call: TRBD2; clone_size: once; j_call: TRBJ2-1; cdr3_length: 13; v_call: TRBV9; cdr3_nt: TGTGCCAGCTCGTCTAGCGGGAGGTCCAAGCAGTTCTTC; cdr3_aa: CASSSSGRSKQFF
d_call: TRBD2; clone_size: -; j_call: TRBJ2-7; cdr3_length: 15; v_call: TRBV11-2; cdr3_nt: TGTGCCAGCAGCTTACAAGCTAGCGGGAGCGGTGAGCAGTACTTC; cdr3_aa: CASSLQASGSGEQYF
d_call: -; clone_size: -; j_call: TRBJ2-3; cdr3_length: 13; v_call: TRBV20-1; cdr3_nt: TGCAGTGCTAGTCGAGGGAGTCCAGATACGCAGTATTTT; cdr3_aa: CSASRGSPDTQYF
d_call: -; clone_size: -; j_call: TRBJ2-5; cdr3_length: 13; v_call: TRBV27; cdr3_nt: TGTGCCAGCAGTTTATCTCCCAGGCAGACCCAGTACTTC; cdr3_aa: CASSLSPRQTQYF
d_call: -; clone_size: -; j_call: TRBJ2-1; cdr3_length: 15; v_call: TRBV24-1; cdr3_nt: TGTGCCACCAGTGACTTACTCACGAGTCGAGAGGGGCAGTTCTTC; cdr3_aa: CATSDLLTSREGQFF
d_call: -; clone_size: once; j_call: TRBJ2-2; cdr3_length: 15; v_call: TRBV3-1/TRBV3-2; cdr3_nt: TGTGCCAGCGGTACCTTTGTTCGGGGCACCGGGGAGCTGTTTTTT; cdr3_aa: CASGTFVRGTGELFF
d_call: -; clone_size: once; j_call: TRBJ2-6; cdr3_length: 17; v_call: TRBV10-3; cdr3_nt: TGTGCCATCAGTGAGCATCAGGTCAACTCTGGGGCCAACGTCCTGACTTTC; cdr3_aa: CAISEHQVNSGANVLTF
d_call: -; clone_size: few; j_call: TRBJ2-3; cdr3_length: 18; v_call: TRBV29-1; cdr3_nt: TGCAGCCCAAGGGTTGCTAGTTCGACACGAGGGGAGGCAGATACGCAGTATTTT; cdr3_aa: CSPRVASSTRGEADTQYF
d_call: TRBD2; clone_size: -; j_call: TRBJ2-3; cdr3_length: 16; v_call: TRBV27; cdr3_nt: TGTGCCAGCAGTGTAGGGACTAGCGGGGCTACAGATACGCAGTATTTT; cdr3_aa: CASSVGTSGATDTQYF
d_call: -; clone_size: once; j_call: TRBJ1-1; cdr3_length: 13; v_call: TRBV9; cdr3_nt: TGTGCCAGCAGCGTAGATTCGGACACTGAAGCTTTCTTT; cdr3_aa: CASSVDSDTEAFF
d_call: -; clone_size: -; j_call: TRBJ1-6; cdr3_length: 14; v_call: TRBV28; cdr3_nt: TGTGCCAGCAGTAGTTCCATGACACGCTCACCCCTCCACTTT; cdr3_aa: CASSSSMTRSPLHF
d_call: TRBD2; clone_size: -; j_call: TRBJ2-7; cdr3_length: 17; v_call: TRBV6-1; cdr3_nt: TGTGCCAGCAGTGCGACACCCCCTGGGGGGGTCTCCTACGAGCAGTACTTC; cdr3_aa: CASSATPPGGVSYEQYF
d_call: -; clone_size: -; j_call: TRBJ2-3; cdr3_length: 14; v_call: TRBV29-1; cdr3_nt: TGCAGCGTTGAATATGAACTGAGCCCAGGGGCGCAGTATTTT; cdr3_aa: CSVEYELSPGAQYF